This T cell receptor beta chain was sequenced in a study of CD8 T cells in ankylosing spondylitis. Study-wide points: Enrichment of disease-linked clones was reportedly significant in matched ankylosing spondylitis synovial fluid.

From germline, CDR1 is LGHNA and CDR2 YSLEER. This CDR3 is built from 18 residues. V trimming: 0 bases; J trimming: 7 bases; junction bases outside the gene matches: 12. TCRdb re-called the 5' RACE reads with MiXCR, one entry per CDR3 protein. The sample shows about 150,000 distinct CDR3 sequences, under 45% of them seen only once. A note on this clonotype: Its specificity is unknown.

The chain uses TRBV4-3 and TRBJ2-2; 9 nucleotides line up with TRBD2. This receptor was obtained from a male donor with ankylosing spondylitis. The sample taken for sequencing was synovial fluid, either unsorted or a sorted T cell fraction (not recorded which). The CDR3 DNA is TGCGCCAGCAGCCAAGAGGTGATAGCGGGAGATCTTGGCGGGGAGCTGTTTTTT. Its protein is CASSQEVIAGDLGGELFF.